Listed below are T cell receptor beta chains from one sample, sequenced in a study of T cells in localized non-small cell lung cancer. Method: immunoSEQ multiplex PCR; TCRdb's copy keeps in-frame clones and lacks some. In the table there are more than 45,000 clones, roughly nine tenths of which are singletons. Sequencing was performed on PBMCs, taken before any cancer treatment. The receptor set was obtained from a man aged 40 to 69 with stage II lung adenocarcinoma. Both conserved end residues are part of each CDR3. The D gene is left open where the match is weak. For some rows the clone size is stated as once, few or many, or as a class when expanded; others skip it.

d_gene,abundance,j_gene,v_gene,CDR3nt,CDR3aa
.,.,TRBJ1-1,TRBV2,TGTGCCAGCAGTGTTTGGACAGAGAACACTGAAGCTTTCTTT,CASSVWTENTEAFF
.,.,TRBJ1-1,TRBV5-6,TGTGCCAGCAGCTTGGCCAGTAACACTGAAGCTTTCTTT,CASSLASNTEAFF
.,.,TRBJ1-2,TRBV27,TGTGCCAGCAGTTTATCAGGGCCCTATGGCTACACCTTC,CASSLSGPYGYTF
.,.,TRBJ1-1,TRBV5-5,TGTGCCAGCAGCTTGGTCGTTGACAGTCTGAACACTGAAGCTTTCTTT,CASSLVVDSLNTEAFF
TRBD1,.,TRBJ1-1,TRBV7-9,TGTGCCAGCAGCCTAACAGGGGGCACTGAAGCTTTCTTT,CASSLTGGTEAFF
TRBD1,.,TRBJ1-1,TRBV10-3,TGTGCCATCAGTGGGTCTGCAAAAACAGGGGACACTGAAGCTTTCTTT,CAISGSAKTGDTEAFF
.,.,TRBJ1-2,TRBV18,TGTGCCAGCTCACCACCCTCGGAGGATGGCTACACCTTC,CASSPPSEDGYTF
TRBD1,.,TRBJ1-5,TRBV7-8,TGTGCCAGCAGTCCAGACAGGGGCATAGGACCCCAGCATTTT,CASSPDRGIGPQHF
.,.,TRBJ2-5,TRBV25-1,TGTGCCAGCAGTGACCTCCTACCACCCGCCACCCTCGGGGAGACCCAGTACTTC,CASSDLLPPATLGETQYF
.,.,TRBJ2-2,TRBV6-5,TGTGCCAGCAGTTACGGAAGTGCCGGGGAGCTGTTTTTT,CASSYGSAGELFF
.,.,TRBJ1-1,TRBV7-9,TGTGCCAGCAGCTCGTTCAACACTGAAGCTTTCTTT,CASSSFNTEAFF
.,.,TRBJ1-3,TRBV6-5,TGTGCCAGCAGGAGGGGAATCTCTGGAAACACCATATATTTT,CASRRGISGNTIYF
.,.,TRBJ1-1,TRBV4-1,TGCGCCAGCAGCCAAGGAGTATTCGGCATTACGAACACTGAAGCTTTCTTT,CASSQGVFGITNTEAFF
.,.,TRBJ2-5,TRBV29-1,TGCAGCGTTGGGGACCTTCGGGAGACCCAGTACTTC,CSVGDLRETQYF
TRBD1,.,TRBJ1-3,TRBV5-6,TGTGCCAGCAGCCGGGGGACAGCCTCTGGAAACACCATATATTTT,CASSRGTASGNTIYF
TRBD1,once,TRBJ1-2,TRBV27,TGTGCCAGCAGTAACAGGGGCGGGGGCTACACCTTC,CASSNRGGGYTF
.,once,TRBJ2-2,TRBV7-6,TGTGCCAGCAGCCCAGGGGGGCGGAGGACCGGGGAGCTGTTTTTT,CASSPGGRRTGELFF
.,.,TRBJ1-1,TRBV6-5,TGTGCCAGCAGTTACCGGAGGGTAGGGACTGAAGCTTTCTTT,CASSYRRVGTEAFF
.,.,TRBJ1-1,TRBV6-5,TGTGCCAGCAGTTACTCGTCCCTCACTGAAGCTTTCTTT,CASSYSSLTEAFF
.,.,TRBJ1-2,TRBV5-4,TGTGCCAGCAGCTCCCTCGGGGCGCGGTATGGCTACACCTTC,CASSSLGARYGYTF
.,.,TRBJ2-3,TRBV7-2,TGTGCCAGCAGCCCTGGGCACTTTGGCACAGATACGCAGTATTTT,CASSPGHFGTDTQYF
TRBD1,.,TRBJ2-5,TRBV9,TGTGCCAGCAGCGTAGGGGACAGGCGTGGGGAGACCCAGTACTTC,CASSVGDRRGETQYF
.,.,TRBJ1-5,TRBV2,TGTGCCAGCAGCAGGGACGGAGTTAGCAATCAGCCCCAGCATTTT,CASSRDGVSNQPQHF
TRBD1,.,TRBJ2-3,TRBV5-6,TGTGCCAGCAGCTTGGCGACAGGGGGTAAGACAGATACGCAGTATTTT,CASSLATGGKTDTQYF
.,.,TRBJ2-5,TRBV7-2,TGTGCCAGCAGCTTAATCTGGGGGGAGGGGGCCAATCACGAGACCCAGTACTTC,CASSLIWGEGANHETQYF
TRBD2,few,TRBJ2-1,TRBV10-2,TGCGCCAGCAGGCAAGCGGGGGGGTACAATGAGCAGTTCTTC,CASRQAGGYNEQFF
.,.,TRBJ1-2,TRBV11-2,TGTGCCAGCAGCCCTGGGGCTCGGGGCTACACCTTC,CASSPGARGYTF
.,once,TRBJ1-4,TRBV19,TGTGCCTGTACTTCAGGGAATGAAAAACTGTTTTTT,CACTSGNEKLFF
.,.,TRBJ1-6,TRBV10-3,TGTGCCATCAGTGACTCCGGGACGCGAAATTCACCCCTCCACTTT,CAISDSGTRNSPLHF
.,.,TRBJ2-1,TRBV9,TGTGCCAGCAGCGTAGGAGACAGGACCTACAATGAGCAGTTCTTC,CASSVGDRTYNEQFF
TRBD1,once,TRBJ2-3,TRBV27,TGTGCCAGCAGTTTTTCGCGGACAGGGGGCAGAGATACGCAGTATTTT,CASSFSRTGGRDTQYF
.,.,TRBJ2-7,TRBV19,TGTGCCAGTAGTATAGCAACGGGGAGCTCCTACGAGCAGTACTTC,CASSIATGSSYEQYF
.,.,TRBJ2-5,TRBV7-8,TGTGCCAGCAGCGCCTGGACGGATCAAGGAGAGACCCAGTACTTC,CASSAWTDQGETQYF
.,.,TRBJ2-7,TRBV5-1,TGCGCCAGCAGCTATACCACAGGAGGGACGAACGAGCAGTACTTC,CASSYTTGGTNEQYF
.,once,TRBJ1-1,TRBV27,TGTGCCAGCAGTTTTGTGGGGTTGAACACTGAAGCTTTCTTT,CASSFVGLNTEAFF
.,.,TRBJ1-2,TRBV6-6,TGTGCCAGCGGACCATCGACAGTCTATGGCTACACCTTC,CASGPSTVYGYTF
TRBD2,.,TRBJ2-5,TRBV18,TGTGCCAGCTCACCCGGACTAGGTGAAGAGACCCAGTACTTC,CASSPGLGEETQYF